Listed below are T cell receptor beta chains from one sample, sequenced in a study of beta chain features in type 1 diabetes. Generated by immunoSEQ multiplex PCR, the TCRdb table keeps only in-frame clones and is missing some. The table has over 150,000 clones, about 12% seen once; the top ten hold about 0.59%. The source material was central memory CD4+ T cells from blood. The receptors derive from a woman in her late teens or twenties in good health. CDR3s include the opening cysteine and the closing phenylalanine or tryptophan. The D gene is left open where the match is weak. The listing skips clone size in some rows; elsewhere it reads once, few, many or a size class.

j_call v_call clone_size d_call cdr3_nt cdr3_aa
TRBJ2-7 TRBV7-2 few . TGTGCCAGCAGTTCCGACAGGCCCAGCGTATACGAGCAGTACTTC CASSSDRPSVYEQYF
TRBJ1-2 TRBV6-5 few TRBD1 TGTGCCAGCAGTCTATCGACAGGGGGCAGCTATGGCTACACCTTC CASSLSTGGSYGYTF
TRBJ2-1 TRBV7-6 few . TGTGCCAGCAGCCCTCAGCGCGGGTTCAATGAGCAGTTCTTC CASSPQRGFNEQFF
TRBJ2-3 TRBV7-2 . . TGTGCCAGCAGCTTAGTTGAGGGTATGCAGTATTTT CASSLVEGMQYF
TRBJ1-2 TRBV7-2 . TRBD1 TGTGCCAGCAGCACTCGACTGCTTGCAGGGGGCTCCTTATATGGCTACACCTTC CASSTRLLAGGSLYGYTF
TRBJ2-3 TRBV30 few . TGTGCCTGGAGTGGAGAGGGCCGGACAGATACGCAGTATTTT CAWSGEGRTDTQYF
TRBJ2-1 TRBV30 few . TGTGCCTGGAGGGCATTGGGACTCCAGAGCTCCTACAATGAGCAGTTCTTC CAWRALGLQSSYNEQFF
TRBJ1-1 TRBV29-1 . . TGCAGCGTTGATCCGAGTTACACTGAAGCTTTCTTT CSVDPSYTEAFF
TRBJ2-5 TRBV5-1 . TRBD1 TGCGCCAGCAGCTTGGGACAGGGGCGCGAGACCCAGTACTTC CASSLGQGRETQYF
TRBJ2-1 TRBV9 few . TGTGCCAGCAGCCCCCAAACAGGCTTCGAGCAGTTCTTC CASSPQTGFEQFF
TRBJ2-7 TRBV19 . . TGTGCCAGTAGTAAGTCATACGCCTCCTACGAGCAGTACTTC CASSKSYASYEQYF
TRBJ1-2 TRBV7-9 once TRBD1 TGTGCCAGCAGCGGGGGACAGGGGAACGACTATGGCTACACCTTC CASSGGQGNDYGYTF
TRBJ1-4 TRBV2 few TRBD1 TGTGCCAGCAGTTGGGGGATCCGGGACAGGGGAAATGAAAAACTGTTTTTT CASSWGIRDRGNEKLFF
TRBJ2-1 TRBV10-3 few TRBD1 TGTGCCTCAGGGAGAGGACAGGGGGAGAATGAGCAGTTCTTC CASGRGQGENEQFF
TRBJ2-5 TRBV5-5 few . TGTGCCAGCAGCTCGACCACCCGGGCCCAGTACTTC CASSSTTRAQYF
TRBJ2-2 TRBV28 few TRBD1 TGTGCCAGCAGTTCGGGACAGTTTAACACCGGGGAGCTGTTTTTT CASSSGQFNTGELFF
TRBJ1-1 TRBV18 many . TGTGCCAGCTCACCACGGGGGGACTTGAACACTGAAGCTTTCTTT CASSPRGDLNTEAFF
TRBJ2-1 TRBV11-2 . . TGTGCCAGCAGCTTAGAGGGGCGCCTATCGCAGTTCTTC CASSLEGRLSQFF
TRBJ2-1 TRBV20-1 few . TGCAGTGCTTCATACAATGAGCAGTTCTTC CSASYNEQFF
TRBJ2-3 TRBV28 few TRBD1 TGTGCCAGCAGTCAAAGGACAGGGGTTAGCACAGATACGCAGTATTTT CASSQRTGVSTDTQYF
TRBJ2-7 TRBV27 . TRBD2 TGTGCCAGCAGTCGTCCACAGGGATGGGGGATAGCGGGAGGATCCTACGAGCAGTACTTC CASSRPQGWGIAGGSYEQYF
TRBJ2-7 TRBV11-3 few TRBD2 TGTGCCAGCAGCGGGGGGGGAGCGGAGAGCTCCTACGAGCAGTACTTC CASSGGGAESSYEQYF
TRBJ1-2 TRBV29-1 many . TGCAGCGTTGGCCAGCAGGGCTATGGCTACACCTTC CSVGQQGYGYTF
TRBJ2-1 TRBV28 . TRBD1 TGTGCCAGCAGTCGGGACAGACAATACAATGAGCAGTTCTTC CASSRDRQYNEQFF
TRBJ2-5 TRBV21-1 few . TGTGCCAGCAGCAAAGCGCTTTGGGGGCCCCAAGAGACCCAGTACTTC CASSKALWGPQETQYF
TRBJ2-1 TRBV27 few . TGTGCCAGCAGTTCTCGCGTCTACAATGAGCAGTTCTTC CASSSRVYNEQFF
TRBJ2-7 TRBV5-1 few TRBD2 TGCGCCAGCAGCTTGAGCCCGGGACTAGTCTACGAGCAGTACTTC CASSLSPGLVYEQYF